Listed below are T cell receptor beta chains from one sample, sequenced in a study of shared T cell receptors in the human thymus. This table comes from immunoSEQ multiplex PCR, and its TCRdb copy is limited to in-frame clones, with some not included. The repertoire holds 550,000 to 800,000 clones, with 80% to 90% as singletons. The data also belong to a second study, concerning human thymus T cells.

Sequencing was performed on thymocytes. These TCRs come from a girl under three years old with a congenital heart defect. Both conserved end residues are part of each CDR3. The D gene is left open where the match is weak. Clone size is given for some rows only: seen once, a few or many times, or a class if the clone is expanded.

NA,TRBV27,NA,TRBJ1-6,CASSLYRQDLNSPLHF,TGTGCCAGCAGTTTATATCGACAGGATCTTAATTCACCCCTCCACTTT
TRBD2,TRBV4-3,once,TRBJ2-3,CASSQDISAGVGTDTQYF,TGCGCCAGCAGCCAAGATATAAGTGCGGGGGTGGGCACAGATACGCAGTATTTT
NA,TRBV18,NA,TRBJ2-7,CASSPPPAETYEQYF,TGTGCCAGCTCACCACCGCCGGCAGAGACTTACGAGCAGTACTTC
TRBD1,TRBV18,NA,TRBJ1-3,CASSPFPTGTDTIYF,TGTGCCAGCTCCCCATTCCCGACAGGGACCGACACCATATATTTT
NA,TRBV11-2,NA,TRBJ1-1,CASSTLSQGIVSTEAFF,TGTGCCAGCAGCACTCTCTCCCAGGGGATAGTCAGCACTGAAGCTTTCTTT
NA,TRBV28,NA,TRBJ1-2,CASSFGRGVDYGYTF,TGTGCCAGCAGTTTTGGGAGGGGAGTTGACTATGGCTACACCTTC
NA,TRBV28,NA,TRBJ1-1,CASRLLGRGTEAFF,TGTGCCAGCAGACTTCTTGGACGGGGCACTGAAGCTTTCTTT
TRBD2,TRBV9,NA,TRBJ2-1,CASSQLAGGLGNEQFF,TGTGCCAGCAGTCAGCTAGCGGGGGGACTGGGCAATGAGCAGTTCTTC
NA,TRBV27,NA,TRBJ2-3,CASRGTTKKTSTDTQYF,TGTGCCAGCAGAGGGACAACTAAAAAGACTAGCACAGATACGCAGTATTTT
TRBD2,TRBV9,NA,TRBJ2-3,CASSADLDLAGRDTQYF,TGTGCCAGCAGCGCAGATTTAGACCTAGCGGGGCGAGATACGCAGTATTTT
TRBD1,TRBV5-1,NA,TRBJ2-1,CASSLLDRVDCNEQFF,TGCGCCAGCAGCTTGCTCGACAGGGTGGACTGCAATGAGCAGTTCTTC
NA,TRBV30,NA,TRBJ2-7,CAWSRGHGVGCEQYF,TGTGCCTGGAGCAGGGGCCATGGGGTAGGATGCGAGCAGTACTTC
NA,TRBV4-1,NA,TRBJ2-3,CASSQDGNGLGVSAQYF,TGCGCCAGCAGCCAAGATGGGAACGGTCTCGGGGTCTCGGCGCAGTATTTT
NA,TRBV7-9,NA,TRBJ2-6,CASGLFPSLSGANVLTF,TGTGCCAGCGGACTTTTCCCTAGTCTCTCTGGGGCCAACGTCCTGACTTTC
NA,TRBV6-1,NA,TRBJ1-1,CASSEAQPNRVRTEAFF,TGTGCCAGCAGTGAAGCCCAACCCAACAGGGTCCGGACTGAAGCTTTCTTT
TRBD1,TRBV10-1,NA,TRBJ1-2,CASSRTGFYPYTF,TGCGCCAGCAGTCGGACAGGGTTTTATCCCTACACCTTC
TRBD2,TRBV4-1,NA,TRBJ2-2,CASSQDPAGGYTGELFF,TGCGCCAGCAGCCAAGATCCGGCGGGGGGGTACACCGGGGAGCTGTTTTTT
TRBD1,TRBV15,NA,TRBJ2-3,CATSRDGTRRTGRKDTQYF,TGTGCCACCAGCAGAGACGGCACCCGTCGGACAGGGAGAAAAGATACGCAGTATTTT
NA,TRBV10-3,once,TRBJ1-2,CAISGGGAGNYGYTF,TGTGCCATCAGTGGGGGCGGGGCAGGGAACTATGGCTACACCTTC
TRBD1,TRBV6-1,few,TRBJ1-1,CASSARDRGLNTEAFF,TGTGCCAGCAGTGCCCGGGACAGGGGTTTGAACACTGAAGCTTTCTTT
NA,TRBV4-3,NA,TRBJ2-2,CASSQYGELFF,TGCGCCAGCAGCCAATACGGGGAGCTGTTTTTT
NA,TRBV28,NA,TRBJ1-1,CASSLSPTLMNTEAFF,TGTGCCAGCAGTTTATCCCCGACACTCATGAACACTGAAGCTTTCTTT
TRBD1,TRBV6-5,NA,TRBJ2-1,CASSYTGQGYNEQFF,TGTGCCAGCAGTTACACCGGACAGGGATACAATGAGCAGTTCTTC
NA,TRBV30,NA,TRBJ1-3,CAWRRGGGGNTIYF,TGTGCCTGGAGGAGGGGGGGCGGTGGAAACACCATATATTTT
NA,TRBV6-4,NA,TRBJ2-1,CASTGGDGQFF,TGTGCCAGCACTGGAGGGGATGGACAGTTCTTC
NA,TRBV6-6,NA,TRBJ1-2,CASSYSLDRLGGYTF,TGTGCCAGCAGTTACTCCTTAGACCGGCTAGGCGGCTACACCTTC
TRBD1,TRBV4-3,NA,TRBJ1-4,CASSPTGGQGREKLFF,TGCGCCAGCAGCCCAACAGGGGGACAGGGGAGGGAAAAACTGTTTTTT
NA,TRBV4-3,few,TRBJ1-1,CATKSAIGAPPGTEAFF,TGCGCCACCAAGAGCGCGATTGGGGCCCCTCCTGGAACTGAAGCTTTCTTT
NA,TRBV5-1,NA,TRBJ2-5,CASSLRRKDNPYF,TGCGCCAGCAGCTTGAGAAGGAAGGACAACCCCTACTTC
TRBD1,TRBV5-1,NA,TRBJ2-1,CASSVQGAGFGLGNEQFF,TGCGCCAGCAGCGTCCAGGGGGCCGGTTTTGGGTTGGGCAATGAGCAGTTCTTC
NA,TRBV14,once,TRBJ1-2,CASSRALDRTNGYTF,TGTGCCAGCAGCCGAGCCCTGGACAGAACGAACGGCTACACCTTC
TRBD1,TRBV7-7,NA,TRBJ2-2,CASSIGQGGTGELFF,TGTGCCAGCAGCATCGGACAGGGAGGTACCGGGGAGCTGTTTTTT
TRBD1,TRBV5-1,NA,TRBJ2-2,CASSPRDRVRSVTGELFF,TGCGCCAGCAGCCCCCGGGACAGGGTTCGCTCAGTCACCGGGGAGCTGTTTTTT
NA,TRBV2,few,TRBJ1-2,CASSVVTSGGYTF,TGTGCCAGCAGTGTCGTGACAAGCGGGGGCTACACCTTC
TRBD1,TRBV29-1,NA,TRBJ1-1,CSVEDRTGGRTEAFF,TGCAGCGTTGAAGACCGGACAGGGGGAAGAACTGAAGCTTTCTTT
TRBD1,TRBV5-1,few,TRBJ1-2,CASSHRSKQGRYGYTF,TGCGCCAGCAGCCACCGATCTAAACAGGGGCGATATGGCTACACCTTC
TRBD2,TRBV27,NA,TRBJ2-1,CASAQRGSSYNEQFF,TGTGCCAGCGCCCAACGCGGGAGCTCCTACAATGAGCAGTTCTTC
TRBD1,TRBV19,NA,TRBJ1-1,CASSITDRGRNTEAFF,TGTGCCAGTAGTATAACTGACAGGGGTCGGAACACTGAAGCTTTCTTT
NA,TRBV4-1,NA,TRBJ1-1,CASSQVQGKNTEAFF,TGCGCCAGCAGCCAAGTACAGGGAAAAAACACTGAAGCTTTCTTT
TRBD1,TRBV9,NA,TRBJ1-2,CASSVSVGQGVNYGYTF,TGTGCCAGCAGCGTATCGGTCGGACAGGGGGTTAACTATGGCTACACCTTC
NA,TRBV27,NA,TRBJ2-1,CASSLAGEQFF,TGTGCCAGCAGTTTAGCCGGGGAGCAGTTCTTC
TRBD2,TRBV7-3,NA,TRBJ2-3,CASSLKRGTGKGGSSESTDTQYF,TGTGCCAGCAGCTTAAAGCGGGGGACCGGAAAAGGAGGGTCATCAGAAAGCACAGATACGCAGTATTTT
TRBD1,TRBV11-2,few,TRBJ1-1,CASSSRETGQSNLNTEAFF,TGTGCCAGCAGCTCGAGGGAAACGGGACAGTCGAATCTGAACACTGAAGCTTTCTTT
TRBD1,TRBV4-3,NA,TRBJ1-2,CASKNGGGLKDGYTF,TGCGCCAGCAAAAACGGAGGGGGCTTGAAGGACGGCTACACCTTC
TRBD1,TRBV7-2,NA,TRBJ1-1,CASSSQDRGGTEAFF,TGTGCCAGCAGCTCCCAAGACAGGGGGGGGACTGAAGCTTTCTTT
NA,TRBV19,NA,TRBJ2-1,CASRETGWLYNEQFF,TGTGCCAGTCGAGAAACAGGGTGGCTCTACAATGAGCAGTTCTTC
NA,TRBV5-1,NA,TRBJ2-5,CASSSDSQYQETQYF,TGCGCCAGCAGCTCGGACAGCCAGTACCAAGAGACCCAGTACTTC
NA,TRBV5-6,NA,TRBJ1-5,CASSRTVGASRFNQPQHF,TGTGCCAGCAGCCGAACGGTAGGGGCCAGTCGTTTTAATCAGCCCCAGCATTTT
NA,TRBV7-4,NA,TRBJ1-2,CASSSGGTGIYGYTF,TGTGCCAGCAGCTCAGGCGGGACGGGGATCTATGGCTACACCTTC
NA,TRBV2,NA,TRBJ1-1,CASTRELNTEAFF,TGTGCCAGTACGAGGGAATTGAACACTGAAGCTTTCTTT
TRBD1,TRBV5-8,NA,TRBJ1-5,CASSARQGAGSNQPQHF,TGTGCCAGCAGCGCCCGACAGGGGGCAGGGAGCAATCAGCCCCAGCATTTT
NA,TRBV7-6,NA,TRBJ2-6,CASSLASGIPGANVLTF,TGTGCCAGCAGCTTAGCTTCCGGGATCCCTGGGGCCAACGTCCTGACTTTC
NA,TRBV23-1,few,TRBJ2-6,CASSQSEGSQGWGSGANVLTF,TGCGCCAGCAGTCAATCGGAGGGTTCACAGGGGTGGGGCTCTGGGGCCAACGTCCTGACTTTC